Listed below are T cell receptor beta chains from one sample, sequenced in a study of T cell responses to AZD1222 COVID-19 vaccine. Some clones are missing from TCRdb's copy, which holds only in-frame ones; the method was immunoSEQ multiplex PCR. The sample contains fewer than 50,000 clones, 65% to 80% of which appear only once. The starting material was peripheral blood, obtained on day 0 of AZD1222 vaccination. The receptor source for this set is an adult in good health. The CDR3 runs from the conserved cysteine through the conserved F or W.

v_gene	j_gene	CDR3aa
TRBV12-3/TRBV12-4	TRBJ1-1	CASSLLMGHEAFF
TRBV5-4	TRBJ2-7	CASSSQGLADYEQYF
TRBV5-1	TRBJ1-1	CASSVGALNTEAFF
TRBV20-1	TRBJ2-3	CSARGSSTQYF
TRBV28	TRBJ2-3	CASTASGVTDTQYF
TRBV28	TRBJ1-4	CASSSPGQFKEKLFF
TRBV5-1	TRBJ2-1	CASSSGTSNSYNEQFF
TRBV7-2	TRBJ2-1	CASSFLSTGGGNEQFF
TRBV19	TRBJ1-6	CASNWDSLNSPLHF
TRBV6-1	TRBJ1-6	CASDVAGQGHSPLHF
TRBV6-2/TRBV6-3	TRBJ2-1	CASSRGTSGIYNEQFF
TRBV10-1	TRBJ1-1	CASSDTGMGLTEAFF
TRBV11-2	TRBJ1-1	CASSFWDREAFF
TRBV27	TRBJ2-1	CASSRSLQGADSYNEQFF
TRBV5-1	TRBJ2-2	CASRRGTAFPNTGELFF
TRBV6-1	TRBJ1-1	CASSDRSGTEAFF
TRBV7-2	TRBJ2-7	CASSLAGTGGMIEQYF
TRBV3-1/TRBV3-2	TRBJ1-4	CASSQEGTGETNEKLFF
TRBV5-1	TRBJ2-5	CASSRSGDFQETQYF
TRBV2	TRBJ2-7	CASNRIGAVTSVAEQYF
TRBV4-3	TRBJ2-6	CASSHGPLAGGVRGANVLTF
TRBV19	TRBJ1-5	CASSMEARQPQHF
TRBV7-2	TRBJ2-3	CASSKPPAGVSTDTQYF
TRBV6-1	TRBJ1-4	CASSEPGHINEKLFF
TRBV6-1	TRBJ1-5	CASSEWGNQPQHF
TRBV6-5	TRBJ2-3	CASSYSLDMPDTQYF
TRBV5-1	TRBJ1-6	CASSYTGDKYSPLHF
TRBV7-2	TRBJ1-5	CASSLGRSQPQHF
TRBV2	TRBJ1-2	CASSAQGASANYGYTF
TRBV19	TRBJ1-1	CASSRRESTEAFF
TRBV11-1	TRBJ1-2	CASSLGSGPYGYTF
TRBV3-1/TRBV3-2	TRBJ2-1	CASSQGGRAQFF
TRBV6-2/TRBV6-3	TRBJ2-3	CASSAVGVTDTQYF
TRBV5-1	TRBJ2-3	CASSLAGSGRSDTQYF
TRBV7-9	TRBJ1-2	CASSSQIDGYGYTF
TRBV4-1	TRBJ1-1	CASSQVGNTEAFF
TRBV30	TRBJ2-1	CAWDRTAYNEQFF
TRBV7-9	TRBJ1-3	CASSPAAGLISGNTIYF
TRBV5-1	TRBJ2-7	CASSLGQGNSEQYF
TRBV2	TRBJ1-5	CASSGGTGDQPQHF